This T cell receptor (beta chain) was obtained from a study of shared clonotypes between healthy human individuals. The ends lost 8 bases at V and 5 bases at J; junction bases unmatched: 15. Looked up from germline, CDR1 is ENHRY and CDR2 is SYGVKD. The CDR3 covers 17 residues. Libraries were prepared by immunoSEQ multiplex PCR; TCRdb keeps only in-frame clonotypes and omits some of them. Of around 500,000 clones in the sample, 70% to 80% were seen once. The sample taken for sequencing was PBMCs. The rearrangement uses TRBV10-3 and TRBJ2-1; 10 bases match TRBD2. The clonotype was recovered from a woman aged 40-49 years in good health. Some clones in this sample may be carry-over from other donors' samples. CDR3 nucleotide sequence: TGTGCCATCGCTAGCGGGAGAAATGCGGCGGGACACAATGAGCAGTTCTTC. Protein: CAIASGRNAAGHNEQFF.